The text below deals with one TCR beta chain. Relative to the germline gene, one junction end is altered; a read error may explain this. CDR3 size: 12 residues. Primers used in a second PCR of about 7 to 12 cycles were a sample-barcoded 5' primer and a J-beta primer mix. Each single sample gave us at least 3 million CDR3-containing paired-end reads. TCRdb itself ran the 5' RACE reads through MiXCR, one entry per CDR3 protein. Here the sample spans almost 300,000 distinct CDR3 sequences, about 25% being singletons. This sample is drawn from a study of blood T cells in healthy people across ages. The material sequenced was blood. V gene TRBV12-3 or TRBV12-4 combines with J gene TRBJ1-2; D gene ambiguous. The clonotype originates from a woman in her 70s in good health. The CDR3 DNA follows: TGTGCCAGCAGTTTAAGCGTCTATGACTACACCTTC. Residues: CASSLSVYDYTF.